The clone carrying this T cell receptor (beta chain) has a handful of counts. The data were obtained in a study of cytomegalovirus exposure and HLA in healthy donors. The CDR3 sequence is 16 residues long. Trimming cost V 4 bases and J 0 bases; bases outside gene matches: 5. Germline V CDR1 and CDR2: KGHSH, LQKENI. A multiplex PCR was run with 60 Vbeta primers and 13 Jbeta primers. Clones were read by immunoSEQ multiplex PCR, and TCRdb kept only the in-frame ones, dropping some. Here the sample spans some 76,000 clones, about four fifths being singletons. Sequencing was done on a sample of PBMCs. This chain joins TRBV18 and TRBJ2-1; 8 nucleotides line up with TRBD1. The sequence was obtained from a male donor in good health and CMV-seropositive. Here the CDR3 DNA reads TGTGCCAGCTCACGACAGGGGTTAAGCTCCTACAATGAGCAGTTCTTC. Amino acids: CASSRQGLSSYNEQFF.